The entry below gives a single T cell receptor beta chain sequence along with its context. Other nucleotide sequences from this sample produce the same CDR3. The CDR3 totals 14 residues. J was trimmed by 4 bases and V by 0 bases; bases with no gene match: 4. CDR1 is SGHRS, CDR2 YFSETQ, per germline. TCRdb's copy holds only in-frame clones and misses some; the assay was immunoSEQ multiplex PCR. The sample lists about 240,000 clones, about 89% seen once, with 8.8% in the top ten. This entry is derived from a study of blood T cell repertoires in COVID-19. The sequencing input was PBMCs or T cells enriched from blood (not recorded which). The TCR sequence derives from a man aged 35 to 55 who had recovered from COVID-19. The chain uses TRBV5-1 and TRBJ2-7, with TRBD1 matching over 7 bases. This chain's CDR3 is CASSLGQGFYEQYF. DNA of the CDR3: TGCGCCAGCAGCTTGGGACAGGGTTTTTACGAGCAGTACTTC.